This record concerns one T cell receptor (delta chain) sequence. The data stem from a study of gamma-delta chains in newborns, infants, children. Study-level information: Microbial exposure reportedly drives polyclonal innate γδ T cell expansion after birth.

TCRdb re-processed the reads using CATT. In the table there are about 8,500 delta-chain clones, roughly 3.5% of which are singletons. V shed 0 bases and J shed 0 bases, with 14 bases lying between them. Per germline, CDR1 GEAIGNYY and CDR2 EKD. This CDR3 contains 19 residues. The V call is TRDV2, the J call TRDJ3, with D possibly being TRDD3 (6 bases). The specimen was blood. The receptor comes from a child who was a newborn, infant or young child, either healthy, febrile or measles-vaccinated (not recorded which). This chain's CDR3 is CACDTVVGVSSWDTRQMFF. Written as DNA, the CDR3 is TGTGCCTGTGACACCGTAGTGGGGGTGAGCTCCTGGGACACCCGACAGATGTTTTTC.